These 4 T cell receptor beta chains share one sample of origin, sequenced in a study of identical twins' blood T cells. From the 5' RACE reads, TCRdb called clonotypes with MiXCR, one entry per CDR3 protein. The table shows a few hundred thousand distinct CDR3 sequences, with approximately 30% occurring only once. Sample: PBMCs. Source of these receptors: a woman aged 18-55 years in good health.

V is TRBV20-1 and J is TRBJ1-4; 7 bases match TRBD1. The CDR3 loop spans 15 amino acids. The germline V gene has CDR1 DFQATT and CDR2 SNEGSKA (reference sequence). Losses at the gene ends were 0 bases for V and 5 bases for J; bases not matched to a gene: 6. The CDR3 DNA is TGCAGTGCTAGAGATTTACAGGGGTCGAATGAAAAACTGTTTTTT. Its protein is CSARDLQGSNEKLFF.

In its sample, this clonotype was seen a few times. V is TRBV20-1 and J is TRBJ1-1; weak D call: TRBD1 (6 bases). The CDR3 has 13 amino acids. Between the trimmed V and J ends, which lost 6 bases and 3 bases, there was a span of 14 bases. Germline V gene sequence: CDR1 DFQATT, CDR2 SNEGSKA (reference sequence). The CDR3 reads CSASRGRDTEAFF. The CDR3 region has the DNA TGCAGTGCCTCTCGGGGGCGTGACACTGAAGCTTTCTTT.

This clonotype was seen once. The junction does not match germline at one end; this may be a read error. The rearrangement links TRBV20-1 to TRBJ1-5, with no clear D. Germline V lookup: CDR1 DFQATT, CDR2 SNEGSKA (reference sequence). The CDR3 has 12 residues. CDR3: CSATQTNQPHHF. CDR3 coding DNA: TGCAGTGCTACGCAGACCAATCAGCCCCATCATTTT.

This clonotype was observed at least ten times. This sequence joins TRBV10-2 and TRBJ1-5, with D tentatively TRBD1 (6 bases). The CDR3 extends over 14 amino acids. Germline V gene sequence: CDR1 WSHSY, CDR2 SAAADI. V was shortened by 4 bases and J by 5 bases, with 12 bases between the two germline ends. CDR3 nucleotide sequence: TGCGCCAGCAGTGTCACAGGGAGGGATCAGCCCCAGCATTTT. This encodes CASSVTGRDQPQHF.